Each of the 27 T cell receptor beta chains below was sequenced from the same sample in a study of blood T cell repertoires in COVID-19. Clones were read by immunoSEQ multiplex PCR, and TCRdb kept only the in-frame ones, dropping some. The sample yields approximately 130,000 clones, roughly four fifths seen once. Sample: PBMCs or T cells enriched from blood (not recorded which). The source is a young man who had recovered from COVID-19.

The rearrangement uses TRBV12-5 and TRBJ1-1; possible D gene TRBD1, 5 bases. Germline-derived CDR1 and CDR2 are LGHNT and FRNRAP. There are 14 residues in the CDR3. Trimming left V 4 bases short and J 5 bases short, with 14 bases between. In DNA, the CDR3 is TGTGCTAGTGGTTCCAGGGAGGAGGGAACTGAAGCTTTCTTT. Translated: CASGSREEGTEAFF. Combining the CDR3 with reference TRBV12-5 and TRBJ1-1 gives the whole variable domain DARVTQTPRHKVTEMGQEVTMRCQPILGHNTVFWYRQTMMQGLELLAYFRNRAPLDDSGMPKDRFSAEMPDATLATLKIQPSEPRDSAVYFCASGSREEGTEAFFGQGTRLTVV.

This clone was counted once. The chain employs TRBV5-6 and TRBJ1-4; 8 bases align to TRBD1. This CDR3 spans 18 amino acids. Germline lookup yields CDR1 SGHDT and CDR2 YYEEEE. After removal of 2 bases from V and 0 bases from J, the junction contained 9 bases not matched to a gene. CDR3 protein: CASSFYGQGSATNEKLFF. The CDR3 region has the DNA TGTGCCAGCAGCTTCTACGGACAGGGTTCTGCAACTAATGAAAAACTGTTTTTT. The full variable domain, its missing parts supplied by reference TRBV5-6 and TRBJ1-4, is DAGVTQSPTHLIKTRGQQVTLRCSPKSGHDTVSWYQQALGQGPQFIFQYYEEEERQRGNFPDRFSGHQFPNYSSELNVNALLLGDSALYLCASSFYGQGSATNEKLFFGSGTQLSVL.

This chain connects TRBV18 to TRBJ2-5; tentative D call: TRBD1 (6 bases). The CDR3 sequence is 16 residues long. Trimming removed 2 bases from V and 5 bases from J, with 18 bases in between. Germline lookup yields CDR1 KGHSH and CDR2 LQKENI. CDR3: CASSPTGYRERETQYF. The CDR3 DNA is TGTGCCAGCTCACCAACGGGCTACAGGGAGCGGGAGACCCAGTACTTC.

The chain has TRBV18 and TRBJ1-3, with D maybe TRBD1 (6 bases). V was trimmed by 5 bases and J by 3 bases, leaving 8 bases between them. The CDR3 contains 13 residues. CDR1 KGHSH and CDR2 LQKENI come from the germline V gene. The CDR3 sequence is CASSTGFGNTIYF. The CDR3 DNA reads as TGTGCCAGCTCAACAGGGTTTGGAAACACCATATATTTT.

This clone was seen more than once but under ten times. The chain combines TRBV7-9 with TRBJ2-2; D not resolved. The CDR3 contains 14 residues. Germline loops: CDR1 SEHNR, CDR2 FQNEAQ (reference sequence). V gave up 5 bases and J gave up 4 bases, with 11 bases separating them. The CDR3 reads CASSPSSVTGELFF. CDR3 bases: TGTGCCAGCAGCCCCTCGTCGGTCACCGGGGAGCTGTTTTTT.

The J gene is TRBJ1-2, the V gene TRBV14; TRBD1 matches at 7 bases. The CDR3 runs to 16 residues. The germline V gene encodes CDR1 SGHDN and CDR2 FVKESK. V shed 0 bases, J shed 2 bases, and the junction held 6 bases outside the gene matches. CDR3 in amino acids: CASSQDQPGQNYGYTF. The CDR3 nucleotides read TGTGCCAGCAGCCAAGATCAACCGGGACAGAACTATGGCTACACCTTC.

The CDR3 DNA follows: TGCGCCAGCAGCCAAGAAGGGAGCGGACTAGCGGGGGGACAGTACTTC. It yields the protein CASSQEGSGLAGGQYF. This chain joins TRBV4-1 and TRBJ2-5; the match to TRBD2 covers 14 bases. Germline loops: CDR1 MGHRA, CDR2 YSYEKL. The CDR3 contains 16 residues. V trimming: 0 bases; J trimming: 11 bases; junction bases outside the gene matches: 8.

Here the CDR3 reads CASSQEKAAGIGSGNTIYF. Written as DNA, the CDR3 is TGTGCCAGCAGCCAAGAGAAGGCGGCAGGGATCGGATCTGGAAACACCATATATTTT. The chain couples TRBV4-2 to TRBJ1-3, with D maybe TRBD1 (5 bases). Germline assignment: CDR1 LGHNA and CDR2 YNFKEQ. The CDR3 runs to 19 residues. Deletions cut 0 bases from V and 1 base from J, with 19 bases between.

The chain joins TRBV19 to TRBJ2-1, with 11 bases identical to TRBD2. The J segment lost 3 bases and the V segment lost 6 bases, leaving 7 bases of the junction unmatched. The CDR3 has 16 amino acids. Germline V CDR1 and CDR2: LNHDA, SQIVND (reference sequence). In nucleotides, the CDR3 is TGTGCCAGTAGGCGTAGCGGGGGGGCCATCTACAATGAGCAGTTCTTC. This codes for CASRRSGGAIYNEQFF.

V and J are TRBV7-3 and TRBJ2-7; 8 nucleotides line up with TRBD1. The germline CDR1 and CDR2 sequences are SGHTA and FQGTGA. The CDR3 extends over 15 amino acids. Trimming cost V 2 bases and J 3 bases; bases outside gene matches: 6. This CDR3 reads CASSLRTGPYYEQYV. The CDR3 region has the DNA TGTGCCAGCAGCTTACGGACAGGGCCCTACTACGAGCAGTACGTC.

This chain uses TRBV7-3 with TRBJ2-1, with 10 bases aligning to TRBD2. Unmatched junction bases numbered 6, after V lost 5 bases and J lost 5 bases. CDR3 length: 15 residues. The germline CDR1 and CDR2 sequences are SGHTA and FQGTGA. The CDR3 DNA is TGTGCCAGCAGCCCCGGGACTAGCGTAAACAATGAGCAGTTCTTC. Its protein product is CASSPGTSVNNEQFF.

The CDR3 is CASSQGGPGPYEQYV. The DNA of the CDR3 is TGTGCCAGCAGCCAAGGGGGGCCGGGCCCCTACGAGCAGTACGTC. The chain links TRBV3-1 (or the pseudogene TRBV3-2) to TRBJ2-7, with D possibly being TRBD1 (6 bases). The V end was cut by 1 base, the J end by 2 bases, with 12 bases between. The CDR3 length is 15 residues. Germline CDR1 is LGHDT and CDR2 is YNNKEL (reference sequence).

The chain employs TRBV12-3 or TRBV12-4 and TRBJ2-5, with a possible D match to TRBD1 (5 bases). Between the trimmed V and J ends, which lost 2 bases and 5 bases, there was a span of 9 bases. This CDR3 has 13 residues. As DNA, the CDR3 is TGTGCCAGCAGTTTACCCCCAGGGGAGACCCAGTACTTC. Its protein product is CASSLPPGETQYF.

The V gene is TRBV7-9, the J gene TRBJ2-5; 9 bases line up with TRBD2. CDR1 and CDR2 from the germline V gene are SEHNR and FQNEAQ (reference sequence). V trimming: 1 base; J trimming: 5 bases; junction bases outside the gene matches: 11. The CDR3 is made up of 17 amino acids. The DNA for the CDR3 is TGTGCCAGCAGCTTAGGGATCGCGGGAGGGGCTTTGGAGACCCAGTACTTC. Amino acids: CASSLGIAGGALETQYF.

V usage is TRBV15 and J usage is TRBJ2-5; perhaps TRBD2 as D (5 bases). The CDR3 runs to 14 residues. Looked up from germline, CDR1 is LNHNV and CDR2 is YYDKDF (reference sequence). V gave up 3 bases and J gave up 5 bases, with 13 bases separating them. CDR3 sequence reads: CATSRPDRGETQYF. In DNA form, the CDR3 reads TGTGCCACCAGCAGGCCGGACCGAGGGGAGACCCAGTACTTC.

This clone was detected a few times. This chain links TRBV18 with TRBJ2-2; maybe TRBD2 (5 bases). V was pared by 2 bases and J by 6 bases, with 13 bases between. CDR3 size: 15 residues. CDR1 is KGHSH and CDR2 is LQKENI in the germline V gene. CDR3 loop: CASSPEVPEAGELFF. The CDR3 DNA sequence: TGTGCCAGCTCACCAGAGGTTCCGGAGGCCGGGGAGCTGTTTTTT.

CDR3: CASSFDRGQGNTIYF. As DNA, the CDR3 is TGTGCCAGCAGTTTCGACAGGGGGCAAGGAAACACCATATATTTT. J is TRBJ1-3 and V is TRBV2, with 10 bases that match TRBD1. CDR1 is SNHLY and CDR2 is FYNNEI in the germline V gene. V trimming: 5 bases; J trimming: 4 bases; junction bases outside the gene matches: 5. CDR3 length equals 15 residues.

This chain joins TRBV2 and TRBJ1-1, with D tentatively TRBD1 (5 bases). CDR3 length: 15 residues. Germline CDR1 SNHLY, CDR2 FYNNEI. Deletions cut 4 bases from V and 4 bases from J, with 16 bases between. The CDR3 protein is CASSVGASMGTEAFF. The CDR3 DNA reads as TGTGCCAGCAGTGTTGGGGCCTCTATGGGCACTGAAGCTTTCTTT.

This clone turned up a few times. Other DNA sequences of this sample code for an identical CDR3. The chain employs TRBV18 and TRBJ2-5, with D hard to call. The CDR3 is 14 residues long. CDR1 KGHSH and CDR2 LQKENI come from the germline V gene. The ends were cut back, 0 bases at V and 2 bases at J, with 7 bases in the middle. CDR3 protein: CASSPPGQQETQYF. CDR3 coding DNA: TGTGCCAGCTCACCACCGGGCCAGCAAGAGACCCAGTACTTC.

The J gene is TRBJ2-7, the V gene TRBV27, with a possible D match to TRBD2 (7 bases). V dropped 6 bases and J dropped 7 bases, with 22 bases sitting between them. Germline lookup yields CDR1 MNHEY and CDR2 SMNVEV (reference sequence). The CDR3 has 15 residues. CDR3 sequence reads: CASSLAPSGTGEQYF. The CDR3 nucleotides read TGTGCCAGCAGCCTAGCGCCTAGCGGAACAGGGGAGCAGTACTTC.

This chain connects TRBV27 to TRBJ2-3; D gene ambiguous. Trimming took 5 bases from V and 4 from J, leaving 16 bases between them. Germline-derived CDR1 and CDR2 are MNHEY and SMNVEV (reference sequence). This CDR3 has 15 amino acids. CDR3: CASSVPGSAADTQYF. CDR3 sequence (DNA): TGTGCCAGCAGTGTGCCGGGTTCTGCGGCAGATACGCAGTATTTT.

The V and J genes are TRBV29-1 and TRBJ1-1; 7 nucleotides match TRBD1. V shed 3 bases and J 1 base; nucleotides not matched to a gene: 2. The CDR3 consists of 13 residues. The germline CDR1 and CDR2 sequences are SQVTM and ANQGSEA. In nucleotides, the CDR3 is TGCAGCGTTGAGGGGACAGCGAACACTGAAGCTTTCTTT. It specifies CSVEGTANTEAFF.

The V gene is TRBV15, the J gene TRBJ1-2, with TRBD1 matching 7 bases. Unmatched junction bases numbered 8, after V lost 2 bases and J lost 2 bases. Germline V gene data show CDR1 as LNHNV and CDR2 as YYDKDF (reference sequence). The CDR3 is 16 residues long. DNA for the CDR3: TGTGCCACCAGCAGATCGTCGGGACAGATAAACTATGGCTACACCTTC. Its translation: CATSRSSGQINYGYTF.

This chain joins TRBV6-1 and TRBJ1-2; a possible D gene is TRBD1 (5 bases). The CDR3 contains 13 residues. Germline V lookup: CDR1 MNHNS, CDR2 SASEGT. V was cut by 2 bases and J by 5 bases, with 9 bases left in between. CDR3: CASSELTDYGYTF. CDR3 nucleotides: TGTGCCAGCAGTGAACTGACAGATTATGGCTACACCTTC.

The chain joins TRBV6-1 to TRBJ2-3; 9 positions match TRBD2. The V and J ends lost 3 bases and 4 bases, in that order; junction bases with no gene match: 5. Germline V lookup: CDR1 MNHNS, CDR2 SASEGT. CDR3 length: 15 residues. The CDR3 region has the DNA TGTGCCAGCAGTGAGAGGCGGGGGGGCCCAGATACGCAGTATTTT. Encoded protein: CASSERRGGPDTQYF.

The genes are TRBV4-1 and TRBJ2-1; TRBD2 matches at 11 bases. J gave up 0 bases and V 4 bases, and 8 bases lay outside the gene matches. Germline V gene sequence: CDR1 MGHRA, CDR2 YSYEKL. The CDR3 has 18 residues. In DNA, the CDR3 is TGCGCCAGCAGCCGAGGACTAGCGGGTACCAGCTCCTACAATGAGCAGTTCTTC. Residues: CASSRGLAGTSSYNEQFF.

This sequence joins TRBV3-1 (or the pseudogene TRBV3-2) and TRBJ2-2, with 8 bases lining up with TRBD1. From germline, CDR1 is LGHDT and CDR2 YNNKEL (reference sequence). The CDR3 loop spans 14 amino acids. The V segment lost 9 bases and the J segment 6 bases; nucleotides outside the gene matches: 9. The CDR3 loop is CASRNQGAAGELFF. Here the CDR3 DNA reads TGTGCCAGTAGAAACCAGGGGGCTGCCGGGGAGCTGTTTTTT.